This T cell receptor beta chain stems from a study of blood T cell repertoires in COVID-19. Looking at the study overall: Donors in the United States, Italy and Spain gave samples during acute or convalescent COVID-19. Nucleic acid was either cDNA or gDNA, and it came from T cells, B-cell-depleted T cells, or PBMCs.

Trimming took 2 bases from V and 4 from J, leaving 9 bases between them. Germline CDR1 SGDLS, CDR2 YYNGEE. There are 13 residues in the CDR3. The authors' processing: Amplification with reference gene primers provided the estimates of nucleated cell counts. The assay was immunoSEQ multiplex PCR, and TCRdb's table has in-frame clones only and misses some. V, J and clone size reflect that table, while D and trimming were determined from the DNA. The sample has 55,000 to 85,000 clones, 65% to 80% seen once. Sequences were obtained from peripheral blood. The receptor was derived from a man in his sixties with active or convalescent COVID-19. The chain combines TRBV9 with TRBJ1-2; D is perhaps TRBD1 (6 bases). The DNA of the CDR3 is TGTGCCAGCAGCGTCGGGACATCCTATGGCTACACCTTC. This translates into CASSVGTSYGYTF. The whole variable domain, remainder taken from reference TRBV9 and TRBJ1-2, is DSGVTQTPKHLITATGQRVTLRCSPRSGDLSVYWYQQSLDQGLQFLIQYYNGEERAKGNILERFSAQQFPDLHSELNLSSLELGDSALYFCASSVGTSYGYTFGSGTRLTVV.